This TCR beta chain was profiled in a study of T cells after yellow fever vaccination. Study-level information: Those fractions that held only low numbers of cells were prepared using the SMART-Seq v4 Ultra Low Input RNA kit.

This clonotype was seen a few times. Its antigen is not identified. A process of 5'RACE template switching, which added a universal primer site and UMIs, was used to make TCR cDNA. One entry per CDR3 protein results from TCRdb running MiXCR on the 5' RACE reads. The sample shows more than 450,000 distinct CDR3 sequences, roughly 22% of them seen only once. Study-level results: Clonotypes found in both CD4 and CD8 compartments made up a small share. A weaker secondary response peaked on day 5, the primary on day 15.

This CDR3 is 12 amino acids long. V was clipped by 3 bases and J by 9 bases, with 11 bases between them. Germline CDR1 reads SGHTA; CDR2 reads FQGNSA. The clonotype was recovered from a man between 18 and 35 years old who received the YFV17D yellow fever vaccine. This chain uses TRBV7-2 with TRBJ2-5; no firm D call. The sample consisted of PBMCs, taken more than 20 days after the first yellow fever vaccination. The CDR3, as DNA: TGTGCCAGCAGCTTCCCGAGTTGGGCCCAGTACTTC. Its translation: CASSFPSWAQYF.